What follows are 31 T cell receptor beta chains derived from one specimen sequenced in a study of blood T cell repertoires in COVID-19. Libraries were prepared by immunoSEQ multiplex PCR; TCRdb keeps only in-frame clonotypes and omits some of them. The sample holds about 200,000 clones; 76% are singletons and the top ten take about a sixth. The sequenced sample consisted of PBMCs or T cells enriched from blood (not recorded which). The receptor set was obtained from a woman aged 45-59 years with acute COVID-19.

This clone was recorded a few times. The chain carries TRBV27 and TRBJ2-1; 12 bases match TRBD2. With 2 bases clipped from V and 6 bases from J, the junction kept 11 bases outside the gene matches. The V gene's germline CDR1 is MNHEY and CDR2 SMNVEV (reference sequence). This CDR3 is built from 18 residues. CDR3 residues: CASSLRRLAGASGNEQFF. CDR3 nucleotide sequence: TGTGCCAGCAGTTTAAGAAGACTAGCGGGGGCGTCTGGCAATGAGCAGTTCTTC.

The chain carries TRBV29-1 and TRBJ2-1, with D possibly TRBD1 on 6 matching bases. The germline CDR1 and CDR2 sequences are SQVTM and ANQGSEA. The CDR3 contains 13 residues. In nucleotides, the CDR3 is TGCAGTGCCAGGACAGACCTGTACAATGAGCAGTTCTTC. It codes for CSARTDLYNEQFF.

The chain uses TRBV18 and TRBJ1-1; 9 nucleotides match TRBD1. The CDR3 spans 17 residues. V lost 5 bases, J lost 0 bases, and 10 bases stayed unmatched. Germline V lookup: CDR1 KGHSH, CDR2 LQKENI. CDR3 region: CASSDDRGSSMNTEAFF. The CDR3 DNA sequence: TGTGCCAGCTCAGATGACAGGGGGTCTTCGATGAACACTGAAGCTTTCTTT.

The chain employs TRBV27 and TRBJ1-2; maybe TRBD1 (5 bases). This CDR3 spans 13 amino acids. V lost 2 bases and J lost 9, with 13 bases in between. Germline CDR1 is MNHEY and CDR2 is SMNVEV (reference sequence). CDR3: CASSLGGSRRYTF. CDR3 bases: TGTGCCAGCAGTTTAGGGGGGTCTCGGCGCTACACCTTC.

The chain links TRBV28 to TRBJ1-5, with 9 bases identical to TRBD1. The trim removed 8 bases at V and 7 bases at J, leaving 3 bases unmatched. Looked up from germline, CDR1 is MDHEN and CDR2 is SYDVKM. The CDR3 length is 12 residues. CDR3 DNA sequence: TGTGCCAGCGGCACAGGGGGCCAGCCCCAGCATTTT. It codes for CASGTGGQPQHF.

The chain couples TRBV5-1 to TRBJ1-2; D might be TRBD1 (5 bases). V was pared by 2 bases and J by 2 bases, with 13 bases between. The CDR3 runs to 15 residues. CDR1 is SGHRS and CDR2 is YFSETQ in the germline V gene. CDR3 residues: CASSLGTGENYGYTF. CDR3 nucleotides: TGCGCCAGCAGCTTAGGAACAGGAGAGAACTATGGCTACACCTTC.

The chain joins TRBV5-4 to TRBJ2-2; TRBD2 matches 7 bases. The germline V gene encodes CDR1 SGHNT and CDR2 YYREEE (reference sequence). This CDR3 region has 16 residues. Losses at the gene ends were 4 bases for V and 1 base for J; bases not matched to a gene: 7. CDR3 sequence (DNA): TGTGCCAGCAGCCCCCGGGTAGCGGGGAACACCGGGGAGCTGTTTTTT. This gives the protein CASSPRVAGNTGELFF.

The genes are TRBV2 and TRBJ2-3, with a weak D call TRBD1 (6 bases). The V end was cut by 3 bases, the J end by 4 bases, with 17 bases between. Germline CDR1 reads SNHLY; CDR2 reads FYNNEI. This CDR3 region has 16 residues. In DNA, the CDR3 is TGTGCCAGCAGTGACTCCAGACAGGCTCCCGCAGATACGCAGTATTTT. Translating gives CASSDSRQAPADTQYF.

CDR3 loop: CASSLQTDTDTQYF. In DNA form, the CDR3 reads TGTGCCAGCAGCTTACAGACAGACACAGATACGCAGTATTTT. The chain couples TRBV7-9 to TRBJ2-3; tentatively, D is TRBD1 (5 bases). The CDR3 loop spans 14 amino acids. Between the trimmed V and J ends, which lost 2 bases and 2 bases, there was a span of 8 bases. Germline V gene lookup returns CDR1 SEHNR and CDR2 FQNEAQ (reference sequence).

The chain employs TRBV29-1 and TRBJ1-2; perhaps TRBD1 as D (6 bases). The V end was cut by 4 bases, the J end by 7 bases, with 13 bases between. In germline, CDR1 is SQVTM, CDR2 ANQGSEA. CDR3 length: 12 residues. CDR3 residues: CSVALGRGGYTF. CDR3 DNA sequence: TGCAGCGTTGCGCTAGGCAGGGGTGGCTACACCTTC.

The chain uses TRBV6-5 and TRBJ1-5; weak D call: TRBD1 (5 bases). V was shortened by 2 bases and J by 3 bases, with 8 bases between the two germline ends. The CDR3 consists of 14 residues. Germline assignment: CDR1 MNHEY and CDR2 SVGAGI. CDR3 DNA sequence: TGTGCCAGCAGTTACCGGGGGTTCAATCAGCCCCAGCATTTT. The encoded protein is CASSYRGFNQPQHF.

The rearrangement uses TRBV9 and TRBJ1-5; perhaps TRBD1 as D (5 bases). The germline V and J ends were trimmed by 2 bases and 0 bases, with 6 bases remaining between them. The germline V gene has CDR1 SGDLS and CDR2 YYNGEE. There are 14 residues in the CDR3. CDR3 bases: TGTGCCAGCAGCGTGGGACTTAGCAATCAGCCCCAGCATTTT. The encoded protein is CASSVGLSNQPQHF.

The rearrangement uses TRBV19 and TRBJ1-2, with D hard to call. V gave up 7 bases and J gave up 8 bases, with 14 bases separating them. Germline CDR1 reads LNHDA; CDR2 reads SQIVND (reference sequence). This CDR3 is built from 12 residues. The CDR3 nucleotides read TGTGCCAGTATTTCGGGAGCCCAGGGCTACACCTTC. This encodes CASISGAQGYTF.

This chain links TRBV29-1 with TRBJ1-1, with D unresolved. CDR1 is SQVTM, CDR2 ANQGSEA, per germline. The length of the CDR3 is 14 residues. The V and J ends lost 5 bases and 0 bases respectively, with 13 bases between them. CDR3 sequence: CSVQKSGMNTEAFF. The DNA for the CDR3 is TGCAGCGTTCAAAAAAGCGGTATGAACACTGAAGCTTTCTTT. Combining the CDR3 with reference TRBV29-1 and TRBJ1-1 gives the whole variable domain SAVISQKPSRDICQRGTSLTIQCQVDSQVTMMFWYRQQPGQSLTLIATANQGSEATYESGFVIDKFPISRPNLTFSTLTVSNMSPEDSSIYLCSVQKSGMNTEAFFGQGTRLTVV.

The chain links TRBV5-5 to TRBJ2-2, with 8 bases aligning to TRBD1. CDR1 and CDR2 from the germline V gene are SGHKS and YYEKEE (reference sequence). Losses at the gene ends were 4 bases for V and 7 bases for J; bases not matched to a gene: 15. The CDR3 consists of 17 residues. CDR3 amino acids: CASSRKPGQEIGGELFF. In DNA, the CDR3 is TGTGCCAGCAGCCGAAAACCGGGACAGGAAATTGGCGGGGAGCTGTTTTTT. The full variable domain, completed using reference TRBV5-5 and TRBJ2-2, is DAGVTQSPTHLIKTRGQQVTLRCSPISGHKSVSWYQQVLGQGPQFIFQYYEKEERGRGNFPDRFSARQFPNYSSELNVNALLLGDSALYLCASSRKPGQEIGGELFFGEGSRLTVL.

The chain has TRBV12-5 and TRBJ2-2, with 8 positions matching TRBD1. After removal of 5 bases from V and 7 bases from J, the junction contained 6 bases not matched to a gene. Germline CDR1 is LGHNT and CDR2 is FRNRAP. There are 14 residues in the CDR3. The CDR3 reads CASGKGQGFGELFF. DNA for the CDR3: TGTGCTAGTGGTAAAGGACAGGGATTCGGGGAGCTGTTTTTT.

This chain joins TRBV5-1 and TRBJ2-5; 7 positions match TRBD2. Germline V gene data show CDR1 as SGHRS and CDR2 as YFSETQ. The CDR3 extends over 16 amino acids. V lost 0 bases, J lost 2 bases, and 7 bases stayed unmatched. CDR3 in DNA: TGCGCCAGCAGCTTGGGGGTGGCTAGCGGACAAGAGACCCAGTACTTC. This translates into CASSLGVASGQETQYF.

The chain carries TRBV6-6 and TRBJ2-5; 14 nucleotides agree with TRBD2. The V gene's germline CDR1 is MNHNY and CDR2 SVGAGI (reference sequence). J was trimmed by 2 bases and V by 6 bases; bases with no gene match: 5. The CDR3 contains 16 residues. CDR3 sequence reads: CASSAGLAGGQETQYF. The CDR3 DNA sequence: TGTGCCAGCAGCGCCGGACTAGCGGGGGGTCAAGAGACCCAGTACTTC.

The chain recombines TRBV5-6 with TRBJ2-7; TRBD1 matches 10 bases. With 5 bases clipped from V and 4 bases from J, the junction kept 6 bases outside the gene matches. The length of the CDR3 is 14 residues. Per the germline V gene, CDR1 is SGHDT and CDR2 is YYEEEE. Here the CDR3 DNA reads TGTGCCAGCAGAGAGGGACAGGGGATTTACGAGCAGTACGTC. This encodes CASREGQGIYEQYV.

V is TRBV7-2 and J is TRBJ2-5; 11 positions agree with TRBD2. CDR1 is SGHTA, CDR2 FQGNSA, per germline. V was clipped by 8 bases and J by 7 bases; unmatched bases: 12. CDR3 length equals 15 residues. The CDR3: CASGAGTSGRWTQYF. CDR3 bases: TGTGCCAGCGGTGCCGGGACTAGCGGTCGCTGGACCCAGTACTTC.

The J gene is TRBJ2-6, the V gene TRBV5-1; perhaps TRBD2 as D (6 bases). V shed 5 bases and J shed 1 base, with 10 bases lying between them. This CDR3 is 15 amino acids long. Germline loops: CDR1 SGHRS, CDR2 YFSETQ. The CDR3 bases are TGCGCCAGCAGTCCCGCGGGGTCTGGGGCCAACGTCCTGACTTTC. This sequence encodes CASSPAGSGANVLTF.

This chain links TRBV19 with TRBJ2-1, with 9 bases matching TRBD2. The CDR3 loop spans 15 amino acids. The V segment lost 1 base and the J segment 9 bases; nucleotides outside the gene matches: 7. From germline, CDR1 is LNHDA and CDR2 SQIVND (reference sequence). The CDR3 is CASSIGSGGPAEQFF. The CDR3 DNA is TGTGCCAGTAGTATAGGTAGCGGGGGCCCCGCTGAGCAGTTCTTC.

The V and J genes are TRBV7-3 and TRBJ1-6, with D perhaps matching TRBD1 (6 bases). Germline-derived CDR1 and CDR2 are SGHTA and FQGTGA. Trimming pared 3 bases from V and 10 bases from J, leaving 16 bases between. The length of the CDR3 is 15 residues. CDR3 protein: CASSFQAGASSPLHF. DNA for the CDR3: TGTGCCAGCAGCTTTCAGGCAGGGGCCAGCTCACCCCTCCACTTT.

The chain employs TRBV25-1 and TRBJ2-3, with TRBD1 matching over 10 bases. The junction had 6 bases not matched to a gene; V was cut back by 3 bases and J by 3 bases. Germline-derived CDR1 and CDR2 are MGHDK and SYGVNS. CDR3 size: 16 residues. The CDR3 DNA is TGTGCCAGCAGTGATAAAGACAGGGGGCTAACAGATACGCAGTATTTT. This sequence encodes CASSDKDRGLTDTQYF.

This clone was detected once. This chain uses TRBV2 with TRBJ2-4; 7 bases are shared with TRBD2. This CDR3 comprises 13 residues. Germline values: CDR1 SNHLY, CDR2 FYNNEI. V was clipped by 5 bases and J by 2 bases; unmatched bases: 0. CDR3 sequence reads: CASSSGTKNIQYF. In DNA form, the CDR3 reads TGTGCCAGCAGTAGCGGGACCAAAAACATTCAGTACTTC.

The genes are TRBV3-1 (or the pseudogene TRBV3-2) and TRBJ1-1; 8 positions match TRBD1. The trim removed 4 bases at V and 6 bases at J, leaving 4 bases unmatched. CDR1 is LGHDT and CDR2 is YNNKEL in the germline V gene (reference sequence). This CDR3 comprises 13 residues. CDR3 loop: CASSRQGASEAFF. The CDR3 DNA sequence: TGTGCCAGCAGCCGCCAGGGGGCCTCTGAAGCTTTCTTT.

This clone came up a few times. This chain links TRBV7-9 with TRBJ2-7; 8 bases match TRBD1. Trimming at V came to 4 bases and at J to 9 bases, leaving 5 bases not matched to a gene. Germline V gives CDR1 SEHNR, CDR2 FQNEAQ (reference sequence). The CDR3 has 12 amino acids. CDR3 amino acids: CASSSQGEGQYV. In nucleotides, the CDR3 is TGTGCCAGCAGCTCACAGGGGGAAGGGCAGTACGTC.

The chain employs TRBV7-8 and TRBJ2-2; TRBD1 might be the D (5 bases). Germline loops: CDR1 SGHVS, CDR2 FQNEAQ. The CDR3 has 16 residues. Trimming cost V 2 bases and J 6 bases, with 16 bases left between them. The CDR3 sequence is CASSLKAATGAGELFF. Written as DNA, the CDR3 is TGTGCCAGCAGCTTAAAGGCAGCTACAGGCGCCGGGGAGCTGTTTTTT. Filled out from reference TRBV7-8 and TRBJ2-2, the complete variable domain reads GAGVSQSPRYKVAKRGQDVALRCDPISGHVSLFWYQQALGQGPEFLTYFQNEAQLDKSGLPSDRFFAERPEGSVSTLKIQRTQQEDSAVYLCASSLKAATGAGELFFGEGSRLTVL.

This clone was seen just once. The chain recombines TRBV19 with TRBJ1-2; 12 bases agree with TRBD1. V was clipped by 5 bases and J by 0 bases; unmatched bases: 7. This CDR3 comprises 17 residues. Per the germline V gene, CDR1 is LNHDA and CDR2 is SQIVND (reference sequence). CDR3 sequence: CASSFVGQGAPNYGYTF. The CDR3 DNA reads TGTGCCAGTAGTTTCGTGGGACAGGGGGCGCCTAACTATGGCTACACCTTC.

In nucleotides, the CDR3 is TGTGCCAGCAGCTTTTCGGGACAGGGAAGAACGCAGTATTTT. Translating it yields CASSFSGQGRTQYF. V and J are TRBV7-9 and TRBJ2-3; 9 bases match TRBD1. CDR1 and CDR2 from the germline V gene are SEHNR and FQNEAQ (reference sequence). This CDR3 contains 14 residues. The V and J ends lost 3 bases and 9 bases, in that order; junction bases with no gene match: 7. Using reference TRBV7-9 and TRBJ2-3 for the parts outside the CDR3, the full variable domain is DTGVSQNPRHKITKRGQNVTFRCDPISEHNRLYWYRQTLGQGPEFLTYFQNEAQLEKSRLLSDRFSAERPKGSFSTLEIQRTEQGDSAMYLCASSFSGQGRTQYFGPGTRLTVL.

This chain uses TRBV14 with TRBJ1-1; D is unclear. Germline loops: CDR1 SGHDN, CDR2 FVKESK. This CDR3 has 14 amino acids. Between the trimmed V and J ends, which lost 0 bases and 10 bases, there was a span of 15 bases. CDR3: CASSQETVVGGAFF. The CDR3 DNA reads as TGTGCCAGCAGCCAAGAGACGGTCGTTGGAGGAGCTTTCTTT.